The 28 T cell receptor beta chains below were found in one sample sequenced in a study of T cells in Graves' hyperthyroidism and ophthalmopathy. TCR beta CDR3 region amplification was performed from RNA transcripts. With the HTBI primer set, the TCR CDR3 went through a first round of RT-PCR. TCRdb processed the multiplex PCR reads anew with MiXCR; each CDR3 protein has one entry. The sample contains fewer than 600,000 distinct CDR3 sequences, 14% of which appear only once. Sequences were obtained from blood. The receptors shown here come from a woman in her thirties or forties with Graves' hyperthyroidism.

This rearrangement joins TRBV6-2 or TRBV6-3 to TRBJ1-5; unclear D gene. CDR1 and CDR2 (germline): MNHEY, SVGEGT. Trimming stripped 4 bases from V and 0 bases from J, with 10 bases between. The CDR3 spans 15 residues. CDR3 sequence (DNA): TGTGCCAGCAGTTTATATCTTAATAGCAATCAGCCCCAGCATTTT. This codes for CASSLYLNSNQPQHF.

This clonotype was observed at least ten times. CDR3 DNA sequence: TGTGCCAGCAGTTTACGACAGGGAAGAACTGAAGCTTTCTTT. It yields the protein CASSLRQGRTEAFF. V usage is TRBV28 and J usage is TRBJ1-1; TRBD1 agrees at 7 bases. The germline gives CDR1 MDHEN, CDR2 SYDVKM. The CDR3 covers 14 residues. The ends lost 2 bases at V and 5 bases at J; junction bases unmatched: 5. Full variable domain (outside the CDR3, taken from reference TRBV28 and TRBJ1-1): DVKVTQSSRYLVKRTGEKVFLECVQDMDHENMFWYRQDPGLGLRLIYFSYDVKMKEKGDIPEGYSVSREKKERFSLILESASTNQTSMYLCASSLRQGRTEAFFGQGTRLTVV.

The genes are TRBV5-6 and TRBJ1-5; tentatively, D is TRBD1 (5 bases). This CDR3 contains 16 residues. CDR1 and CDR2 from the germline V gene are SGHDT and YYEEEE. With 2 bases removed from V and 3 bases from J, the gap between germline ends came to 15 bases. Here the CDR3 DNA reads TGTGCCAGCAGCTTCCTCGGGCAGGGCTACAATCAGCCCCAGCATTTT. Its translation: CASSFLGQGYNQPQHF. Supplemented by reference TRBV5-6 and TRBJ1-5, the full variable domain reads DAGVTQSPTHLIKTRGQQVTLRCSPKSGHDTVSWYQQALGQGPQFIFQYYEEEERQRGNFPDRFSGHQFPNYSSELNVNALLLGDSALYLCASSFLGQGYNQPQHFGDGTRLSIL.

DNA of the CDR3: TGCAGTGCTAGGGAACAGGGACAAAACACCGGGGAGCTGTTTTTT. This encodes CSAREQGQNTGELFF. The V and J genes are TRBV20-1 and TRBJ2-2; TRBD1 is a possible D gene (6 bases). This CDR3 is built from 15 residues. The ends were cut back, 3 bases at V and 2 bases at J, with 13 bases in the middle. Germline V gives CDR1 DFQATT, CDR2 SNEGSKA (reference sequence).

This clonotype occurred many times. The chain links TRBV24-1 to TRBJ2-2; D not resolved. The CDR3 totals 14 residues. Germline CDR1 and CDR2: KGHDR and SFDVKD. V lost 6 bases and J 0 bases, leaving 7 bases between the germline ends. The DNA for the CDR3 is TGTGCCACCAGTCGGACCGCGAACACCGGGGAGCTGTTTTTT. Amino acids: CATSRTANTGELFF.

The V and J genes are TRBV27 and TRBJ2-7; the match to TRBD1 covers 7 bases. Germline CDR1 MNHEY, CDR2 SMNVEV (reference sequence). The CDR3 contains 13 residues. V shed 1 base and J 6 bases; nucleotides not matched to a gene: 3. The CDR3 DNA reads as TGTGCCAGCAGTTTATTTTACAGGGGCGAGCAGTACTTC. Protein sequence: CASSLFYRGEQYF.

This clonotype was detected many times. The V and J genes are TRBV5-1 and TRBJ2-7, with 9 bases matching TRBD1. The CDR3 consists of 15 residues. J lost 5 bases, V lost 1 base, and 7 bases had no gene match. Germline-derived CDR1 and CDR2 are SGHRS and YFSETQ. CDR3 residues: CASSLTTGGWDEQYF. CDR3 sequence (DNA): TGCGCCAGCAGCTTGACTACAGGGGGCTGGGACGAGCAGTACTTC.

This clonotype was seen ten or more times. The V gene is TRBV5-1, the J gene TRBJ1-1; weak D call: TRBD1 (6 bases). Trimming stripped 5 bases from V and 9 bases from J, with 14 bases between. Germline V gives CDR1 SGHRS, CDR2 YFSETQ. This CDR3 has 12 amino acids. For the CDR3, the DNA is TGCGCCAGCAGGTCGGACAGTGTGAAAGCTTTCTTT. It encodes CASRSDSVKAFF. The variable domain in full, completed from reference TRBV5-1 and TRBJ1-1, reads KAGVTQTPRYLIKTRGQQVTLSCSPISGHRSVSWYQQTPGQGLQFLFEYFSETQRNKGNFPGRFSGRQFSNSRSEMNVSTLELGDSALYLCASRSDSVKAFFGQGTRLTVV.

This clonotype occurred many times. The rearrangement uses TRBV3-1 and TRBJ2-7; D is unclear. V lost 1 base to trimming and J lost 2 bases, with 15 bases between them. The length of the CDR3 is 16 residues. Germline CDR1 is LGHDT and CDR2 is YNNKEL (reference sequence). The CDR3: CASSQAPGLGTYEQYF. In DNA, the CDR3 is TGTGCCAGCAGCCAAGCCCCGGGTCTAGGGACCTACGAGCAGTACTTC.

This clonotype was observed many times. This sequence joins TRBV5-1 and TRBJ1-1; D is ambiguous. CDR3 length: 15 residues. The germline CDR1 and CDR2 sequences are SGHRS and YFSETQ. Trimming took 0 bases from V and 0 from J, leaving 9 bases between them. The CDR3: CASSLVPEMNTEAFF. As DNA, the CDR3 is TGCGCCAGCAGCTTGGTCCCAGAAATGAACACTGAAGCTTTCTTT. Supplemented by reference TRBV5-1 and TRBJ1-1, the full variable domain reads KAGVTQTPRYLIKTRGQQVTLSCSPISGHRSVSWYQQTPGQGLQFLFEYFSETQRNKGNFPGRFSGRQFSNSRSEMNVSTLELGDSALYLCASSLVPEMNTEAFFGQGTRLTVV.

This clonotype was observed many times. The V gene is TRBV13, the J gene TRBJ2-1; 12 bases are a match to TRBD2. The CDR3 has 16 amino acids. The V gene's germline CDR1 is PRHDT and CDR2 FYEKMQ (reference sequence). The J segment lost 4 bases and the V segment lost 5 bases, leaving 6 bases of the junction unmatched. CDR3 loop: CASSPPGLAGYNEQFF. Written as DNA, the CDR3 is TGTGCCAGCAGCCCCCCAGGACTAGCGGGATACAATGAGCAGTTCTTC.

Many counts were recorded for this clonotype. This chain uses TRBV3-1 with TRBJ2-1; 12 bases are shared with TRBD1. J lost 6 bases, V lost 0 bases, and 3 bases had no gene match. The CDR3 has 16 residues. Germline-derived CDR1 and CDR2 are LGHDT and YNNKEL (reference sequence). The CDR3 region is CASSQEGQGAGNEQFF. CDR3 nucleotides: TGTGCCAGCAGCCAAGAGGGACAGGGGGCAGGCAATGAGCAGTTCTTC.

A few counts support this clonotype. The J gene is TRBJ2-2, the V gene TRBV29-1, with D possibly matching TRBD1 (6 bases). The CDR3 has 12 amino acids. Trimming removed 6 bases from V and 6 bases from J, with 11 bases in between. Germline CDR1 is SQVTM and CDR2 is ANQGSEA. CDR3 DNA sequence: TGCAGCGTCGCGGACAGTCCCGGGGAGCTGTTTTTT. Protein sequence: CSVADSPGELFF.

The chain couples TRBV9 to TRBJ2-1, with 11 bases matching TRBD2. Per the germline V gene, CDR1 is SGDLS and CDR2 is YYNGEE. J was trimmed by 6 bases and V by 2 bases; bases with no gene match: 7. The length of the CDR3 is 16 residues. The chain's CDR3 is CASSVHSGGDSNEQFF. The CDR3 DNA follows: TGTGCCAGCAGCGTCCATAGCGGGGGGGATTCCAATGAGCAGTTCTTC.

Many counts were recorded for this clonotype. This rearrangement joins TRBV5-6 to TRBJ2-3; D is ambiguous. Trimming cost V 4 bases and J 8 bases, with 11 bases left between them. The length of the CDR3 is 12 residues. CDR1 is SGHDT, CDR2 YYEEEE, per germline. The CDR3 coding sequence is TGTGCCAGCAGCGCGCGTCAAGGTACGCAGTATTTT. It encodes CASSARQGTQYF.

This clonotype was counted ten times or more. The chain links TRBV10-3 to TRBJ2-2; TRBD1 is a possible D gene (6 bases). Germline CDR1 reads ENHRY; CDR2 reads SYGVKD. V shed 3 bases and J shed 8 bases, with 10 bases lying between them. This CDR3 has 13 residues. CDR3 DNA sequence: TGTGCCATCAGTGATACCGGGACAGGGGAGCTGTTTTTT. As protein: CAISDTGTGELFF.

There are many counts of this clonotype. The chain carries TRBV5-1 and TRBJ2-3; TRBD2 matches at 8 bases. In germline, CDR1 is SGHRS, CDR2 YFSETQ. V shed 0 bases and J 3 bases; nucleotides not matched to a gene: 3. This CDR3 comprises 15 residues. CDR3 region: CASSLAVAGTDTQYF. DNA of the CDR3: TGCGCCAGCAGCTTGGCGGTAGCGGGGACAGATACGCAGTATTTT.

This clonotype was seen a single time. At one end the junction does not follow the germline gene, possibly because of a read error. The chain carries TRBV10-3 and TRBJ1-2, with D tentatively TRBD1 (6 bases). This CDR3 is 12 amino acids long. The germline gives CDR1 ENHRY, CDR2 SYGVKD. The CDR3 region has the DNA TGTGCCAGCAGTGAAGCGCAGGACAGTCCACACTTC. The encoded protein is CASSEAQDSPHF.

DNA for the CDR3: TGTGCCAGTAGCCGGGACAGGGGGCCGGGCACTGAAGCTTTCTTT. Its translation: CASSRDRGPGTEAFF. The chain combines TRBV19 with TRBJ1-1; TRBD1 matches 12 bases. Germline CDR1 reads LNHDA; CDR2 reads SQIVND (reference sequence). J gave up 4 bases and V 6 bases, and 6 bases lay outside the gene matches. The CDR3 consists of 15 residues.

This clonotype was found many times. The chain combines TRBV3-1 with TRBJ2-7; possibly TRBD1 or TRBD2 for D (5 bases each). From germline, CDR1 is LGHDT and CDR2 YNNKEL (reference sequence). V was cut by 1 base and J by 3 bases, with 10 bases left in between. The CDR3 spans 14 residues. This CDR3 is CASSQGPGGYEQYF. In DNA form, the CDR3 reads TGTGCCAGCAGCCAAGGACCTGGGGGCTACGAGCAGTACTTC.

The genes are TRBV28 and TRBJ2-3, with 10 bases identical to TRBD2. Germline lookup yields CDR1 MDHEN and CDR2 SYDVKM. CDR3 size: 15 residues. Trimming took 5 bases from V and 5 from J; bases not matched to a gene: 7. This CDR3 is CASSLAGVGVDTQYF. Here the CDR3 DNA reads TGTGCCAGCAGTCTAGCGGGAGTTGGAGTAGATACGCAGTATTTT.

The chain links TRBV7-6 to TRBJ2-5; D is undetermined. The germline V gene has CDR1 SGHVS and CDR2 FNYEAQ. V was clipped by 7 bases and J by 2 bases, with 20 bases between them. This CDR3 comprises 16 residues. CDR3 DNA sequence: TGTGCCAGCACCCCAGCTGGCCCATCCTCTCAAGAGACCCAGTACTTC. Protein: CASTPAGPSSQETQYF.

The V call is TRBV7-2, the J call TRBJ2-1; TRBD2 matches 7 bases. Per germline, CDR1 SGHTA and CDR2 FQGNSA. V dropped 1 base and J dropped 9; count of bases not matched to a gene: 18. There are 18 residues in the CDR3. CDR3 bases: TGTGCCAGCAGCTTAGAGGTCGTCAGGACTAGTATTCCGGCTGAGCAGTTCTTC. Translating it yields CASSLEVVRTSIPAEQFF.

This clonotype occurred many times. The genes are TRBV3-1 and TRBJ2-2; possible D gene TRBD1, 5 bases. The CDR3 totals 14 residues. V was pared by 4 bases and J by 4 bases, with 10 bases between. Germline assignment: CDR1 LGHDT and CDR2 YNNKEL (reference sequence). CDR3 sequence (DNA): TGTGCCAGCAGCCCCCAGGGCCCCACCGGGGAGCTGTTTTTT. Translated: CASSPQGPTGELFF.

This clonotype occurred many times. V and J are TRBV10-2 and TRBJ2-2; the match to TRBD2 covers 15 bases. Germline values: CDR1 WSHSY, CDR2 SAAADI. CDR3 length: 17 amino acids. V lost 5 bases, J lost 6 bases, and 7 bases stayed unmatched. The CDR3 bases are TGCGCCAGCAGTAGCCGGGGACTAGCGGGAGGTTCCGGGGAGCTGTTTTTT. Amino acids: CASSSRGLAGGSGELFF.

This chain connects TRBV20-1 to TRBJ2-2; no clear D. This CDR3 comprises 13 residues. The ends were cut back, 3 bases at V and 1 base at J, with 6 bases in the middle. Germline V lookup: CDR1 DFQATT, CDR2 SNEGSKA (reference sequence). The CDR3 sequence is CSARLLNTGELFF. The CDR3 DNA reads as TGCAGTGCTAGGCTCCTGAACACCGGGGAGCTGTTTTTT.

This clonotype was observed many times. J is TRBJ2-2 and V is TRBV28, with D possibly TRBD2 on 6 matching bases. The CDR3 extends over 15 amino acids. Between the trimmed V and J ends, which lost 10 bases and 3 bases, there was a span of 18 bases. The germline V gene encodes CDR1 MDHEN and CDR2 SYDVKM. For the CDR3, the DNA is TGTGCCACCCGGGTAGCGGAGTGGGACACCGGGGAGCTGTTTTTT. It codes for CATRVAEWDTGELFF. The variable domain in full, with the rest retrieved from reference TRBV28 and TRBJ2-2, is DVKVTQSSRYLVKRTGEKVFLECVQDMDHENMFWYRQDPGLGLRLIYFSYDVKMKEKGDIPEGYSVSREKKERFSLILESASTNQTSMYLCATRVAEWDTGELFFGEGSRLTVL.

This clonotype occurred many times. The rearrangement joins TRBV6-6 to TRBJ2-1; 12 nucleotides match TRBD1. This CDR3 spans 17 amino acids. Germline V CDR1 and CDR2: MNHNY, SVGAGI (reference sequence). The J segment lost 5 bases and the V segment lost 1 base, leaving 6 bases of the junction unmatched. The CDR3: CASSYLGTGGAHNEQFF. The CDR3 region has the DNA TGTGCCAGCAGTTACTTGGGGACAGGGGGCGCCCACAATGAGCAGTTCTTC.